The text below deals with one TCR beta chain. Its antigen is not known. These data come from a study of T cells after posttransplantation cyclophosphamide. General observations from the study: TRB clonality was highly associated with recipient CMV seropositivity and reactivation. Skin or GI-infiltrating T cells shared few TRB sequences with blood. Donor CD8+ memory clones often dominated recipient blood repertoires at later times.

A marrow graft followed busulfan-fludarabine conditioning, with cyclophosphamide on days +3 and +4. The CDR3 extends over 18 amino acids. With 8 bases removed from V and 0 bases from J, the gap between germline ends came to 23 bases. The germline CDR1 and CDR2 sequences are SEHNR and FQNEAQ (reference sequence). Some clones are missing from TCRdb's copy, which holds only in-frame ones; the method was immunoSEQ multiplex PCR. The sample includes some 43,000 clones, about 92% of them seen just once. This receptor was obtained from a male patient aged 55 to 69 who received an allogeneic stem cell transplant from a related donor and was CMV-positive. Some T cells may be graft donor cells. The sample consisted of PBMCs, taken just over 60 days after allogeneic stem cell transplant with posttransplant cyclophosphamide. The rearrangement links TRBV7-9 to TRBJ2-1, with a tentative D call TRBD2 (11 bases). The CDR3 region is CASSSGGTGASSYNEQFF. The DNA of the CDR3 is TGTGCCAGCTCTAGCGGGGGGACAGGGGCTAGCTCCTACAATGAGCAGTTCTTC.